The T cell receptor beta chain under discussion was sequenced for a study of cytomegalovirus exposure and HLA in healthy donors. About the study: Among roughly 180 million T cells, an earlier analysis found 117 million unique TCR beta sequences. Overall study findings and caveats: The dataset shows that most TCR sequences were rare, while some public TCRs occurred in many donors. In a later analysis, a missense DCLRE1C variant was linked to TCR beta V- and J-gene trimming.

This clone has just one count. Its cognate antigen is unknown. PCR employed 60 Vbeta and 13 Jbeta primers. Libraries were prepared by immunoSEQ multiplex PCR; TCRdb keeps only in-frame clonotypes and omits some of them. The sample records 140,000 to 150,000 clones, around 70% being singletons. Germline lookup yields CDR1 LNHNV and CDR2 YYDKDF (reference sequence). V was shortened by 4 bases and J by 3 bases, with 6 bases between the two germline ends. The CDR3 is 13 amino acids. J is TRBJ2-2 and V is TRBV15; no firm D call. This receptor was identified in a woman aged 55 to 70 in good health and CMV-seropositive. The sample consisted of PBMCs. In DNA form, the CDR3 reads TGTGCCACCAGCAATCGGTACACCGGGGAGCTGTTTTTT. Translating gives CATSNRYTGELFF.